Below are 5 T cell receptor beta chains sequenced from a single sample in a study of breast tumors, draining lymph nodes, adjacent tissues. Axillary draining lymph nodes of breast cancer patients supplied the node samples. TCRdb reprocessed the multiplex PCR reads via MiXCR and lists one record per CDR3 protein. Here the sample spans approximately 90,000 distinct CDR3 sequences, 25% to 35% being singletons. The sample taken for sequencing was axillary lymph node tissue. Receptors were obtained from a female donor with breast cancer. Some clones in this sample may be carry-over from other donors' samples.

The gene calls are TRBV10-3 and TRBJ1-2, with D perhaps matching TRBD1 (5 bases). V lost 8 bases, J lost 4 bases, and 20 bases lay in between. CDR1 is ENHRY, CDR2 SYGVKD, per germline. The CDR3 consists of 15 residues. CDR3 bases: TGTGCCATCCATCGCGGGGGGTCGGTTGGCTATGGCTACACCTTC. Its translation is CAIHRGGSVGYGYTF.

This clonotype appeared many times. The J gene is TRBJ2-1, the V gene TRBV10-3; D might be TRBD2 (6 bases). The V end was cut by 4 bases, the J end by 6 bases, with 10 bases between. Germline V gene sequence: CDR1 ENHRY, CDR2 SYGVKD. The CDR3 runs 13 residues. The CDR3 reads CAISGDFFNEQFF. In nucleotides, the CDR3 is TGTGCCATCAGTGGGGACTTTTTCAATGAGCAGTTCTTC.

The genes are TRBV3-1 and TRBJ1-1; 10 bases map to TRBD1. CDR1 LGHDT and CDR2 YNNKEL come from the germline V gene (reference sequence). The CDR3 extends over 15 amino acids. The junction had 7 bases not matched to a gene; V was cut back by 4 bases and J by 5 bases. The CDR3 coding sequence is TGTGCCAGCAGCCTGACAGGGGGCGCGTGGACTGAAGCTTTCTTT. Translating gives CASSLTGGAWTEAFF.

The count of this clonotype is one. One end of the junction varies from germline; a read error may be responsible. The V gene is TRBV7-6, the J gene TRBJ2-7; D gene uncertain. The CDR3 sequence is 14 residues long. Germline lookup yields CDR1 SGHVS and CDR2 FNYEAQ. The CDR3 nucleotides read TGTGCCAGCAGTTTATCAACGGATTACCGCGAGCACTACTTC. Amino acids: CASSLSTDYREHYF.

CDR3 loop: CASSSAGPRVAFF. CDR3 bases: TGTGCCAGCAGTTCGGCGGGCCCTCGAGTAGCTTTCTTT. This chain uses TRBV5-5 with TRBJ1-1; D gene unclear. This CDR3 is built from 13 residues. Trimming cost V 5 bases and J 10 bases, with 18 bases left between them. Looked up from germline, CDR1 is SGHKS and CDR2 is YYEKEE (reference sequence).